These 23 T cell receptor beta chains share one sample of origin, sequenced in a study of T cells after yellow fever vaccination. TCRdb independently ran MiXCR on the 5' RACE reads; one entry per CDR3 protein. The sample has about 630,000 distinct CDR3 sequences; 9% to 15% are singletons. The input for sequencing was PBMCs, taken on the day of the yellow fever booster vaccination. These receptors were collected from a man younger than 40 who received the YFV17D yellow fever vaccine.

This clonotype appeared a few times. V usage is TRBV21-1 and J usage is TRBJ1-1. TRBV21-1 is a recognized pseudogene. The CDR3 contains 15 residues. In DNA form, the CDR3 reads TGTGCCAGCAGCAAAGCACGGCAAATGAACACTGAAGCTTTCTTT. As protein: CASSKARQMNTEAFF.

The chain combines TRBV4-1 with TRBJ2-5; 7 bases are a match to TRBD2. Per germline, CDR1 MGHRA and CDR2 YSYEKL. The V gene end was trimmed by 1 base and the J gene end by 4 bases; junction bases not matched to a gene: 6. The CDR3 covers 15 residues. In DNA form, the CDR3 reads TGCGCCAGCAGCCAAGGGGGCGGGAGTACAGAGACCCAGTACTTC. Translating it yields CASSQGGGSTETQYF.

This clonotype was detected a few times. The chain employs TRBV29-1 and TRBJ2-1; 9 positions match TRBD1. The CDR3 loop spans 18 amino acids. V shed 6 bases, J shed 2 bases, and the junction held 17 bases outside the gene matches. Germline lookup yields CDR1 SQVTM and CDR2 ANQGSEA. The CDR3 region is CSVETGTGIEFAYNEQFF. The DNA of the CDR3 is TGCAGCGTAGAAACCGGGACAGGGATTGAATTTGCCTACAATGAGCAGTTCTTC.

This clonotype has just a few counts. Written as DNA, the CDR3 is TGTGCCAGCAGCTTAGGGCTGAATACGCAGTATTTT. This translates into CASSLGLNTQYF. V gene TRBV7-9 combines with J gene TRBJ2-3; no firm D call. CDR1 and CDR2 (germline): SEHNR, FQNEAQ (reference sequence). Trimming removed 1 base from V and 7 bases from J, with 6 bases in between. This CDR3 is 12 amino acids long. Looking up the rest from reference TRBV7-9 and TRBJ2-3 gives the full variable domain: DTGVSQNPRHKITKRGQNVTFRCDPISEHNRLYWYRQTLGQGPEFLTYFQNEAQLEKSRLLSDRFSAERPKGSFSTLEIQRTEQGDSAMYLCASSLGLNTQYFGPGTRLTVL.

This clonotype turned up a few times. The V call is TRBV20-1, the J call TRBJ1-4; D is uncertain. Germline assignment: CDR1 DFQATT and CDR2 SNEGSKA (reference sequence). With 3 bases removed from V and 5 bases from J, the gap between germline ends came to 16 bases. The CDR3 has 15 amino acids. The CDR3 loop is CSARSRYRWNEKLFF. CDR3 DNA: TGCAGTGCTAGGTCACGGTACCGATGGAATGAAAAACTGTTTTTT.

Notes on this clonotype: This is likely a read error, given that the CDR3 carries no conserved phenylalanine or tryptophan at its end. The chain uses TRBV29-1 and TRBJ2-7, with TRBD2 identical over 7 bases. J was trimmed by 6 bases and V by 7 bases; bases with no gene match: 9. The CDR3 spans 12 residues. Germline assignment: CDR1 SQVTM and CDR2 ANQGSEA. The CDR3 loop reads CSAGTTPTEQYS. CDR3 in DNA: TGCAGCGCAGGGACTACGCCCACCGAGCAGTACTCC.

A few counts support this clonotype. The V gene is TRBV13, the J gene TRBJ2-7, with D possibly being TRBD1 or TRBD2 (6 bases each). The V end was cut by 5 bases, the J end by 3 bases, with 14 bases between. Germline loops: CDR1 PRHDT, CDR2 FYEKMQ (reference sequence). The CDR3 length is 14 residues. The CDR3 is CASSHTRGDYEQYF. The CDR3 DNA is TGTGCCAGCAGCCACACTAGGGGGGACTACGAGCAGTACTTC.

The chain has TRBV11-2 and TRBJ2-1; D remains ambiguous. Germline V gene lookup returns CDR1 SGHAT and CDR2 FQNNGV. The CDR3 has 15 amino acids. Between the trimmed V and J ends, which lost 5 bases and 4 bases, there was a span of 15 bases. CDR3 region: CASSPGRIGYNEQFF. The CDR3 DNA sequence: TGTGCCAGCAGCCCCGGCCGGATCGGGTACAATGAGCAGTTCTTC.

This clonotype was seen a few times. This chain links TRBV29-1 with TRBJ1-2; 8 bases fit TRBD1. The V gene end was trimmed by 6 bases and the J gene end by 0 bases; junction bases not matched to a gene: 3. CDR3 size: 13 residues. The germline gives CDR1 SQVTM, CDR2 ANQGSEA. Here the CDR3 DNA reads TGCAGCGTACCGGGACAGGCTAACTATGGCTACACCTTC. Protein product: CSVPGQANYGYTF.

The V and J genes are TRBV12-3 or TRBV12-4 and TRBJ2-6; D not certain. The CDR3 has 15 amino acids. Trimming left V 7 bases short and J 3 bases short, with 13 bases between. The CDR3 loop is CASTLDLVGANVLTF. As DNA, the CDR3 is TGTGCCAGCACCCTCGACCTGGTTGGGGCCAACGTCCTGACTTTC.

The chain joins TRBV12-3 or TRBV12-4 to TRBJ2-1; 14 bases match TRBD2. The CDR3 is made up of 15 amino acids. Unmatched junction bases numbered 6, after V lost 6 bases and J lost 8 bases. The CDR3 nucleotides are TGTGCCAGCAGAACCGGGACTAGCGGGAGTTATGAGCAGTTCTTC. Its protein product is CASRTGTSGSYEQFF.

The chain has TRBV6-1 and TRBJ2-7; 11 positions agree with TRBD1. The germline CDR1 and CDR2 sequences are MNHNS and SASEGT. The CDR3 is 15 amino acids. Unmatched junction bases numbered 7, after V lost 6 bases and J lost 3 bases. The CDR3 DNA reads TGTGCCAGCAGAGCTTGGACAGGGGGCGTCTACGAGCAGTACTTC. Translated, it gives CASRAWTGGVYEQYF.

The rearrangement joins TRBV5-1 to TRBJ2-3; 10 bases fit TRBD1. This CDR3 region has 16 residues. V gave up 1 base and J gave up 4 bases; unmatched junction bases: 6. CDR1 and CDR2 (germline): SGHRS, YFSETQ. The CDR3 DNA reads TGCGCCAGCAGCTTGTTTGGGGACAGGGGATCAGATACGCAGTATTTT. Its protein product is CASSLFGDRGSDTQYF.

This clonotype was found many times. This sequence joins TRBV4-1 and TRBJ2-7; 9 bases are a match to TRBD1. The CDR3 loop spans 15 amino acids. Looked up from germline, CDR1 is MGHRA and CDR2 is YSYEKL. V was pared by 1 base and J by 3 bases, with 4 bases of the junction left unmatched. This chain's CDR3 is CASSQAGQGLYEQYF. For the CDR3, the DNA is TGCGCCAGCAGCCAAGCGGGACAGGGTCTCTACGAGCAGTACTTC.

The chain is built from TRBV12-3 or TRBV12-4 and TRBJ2-5; D is possibly TRBD1 (5 bases). The CDR3 has 14 amino acids. V lost 3 bases, J lost 5 bases, and 13 bases lay in between. CDR3 sequence reads: CASSFLTATETQYF. DNA of the CDR3: TGTGCCAGCAGTTTTTTGACAGCTACTGAGACCCAGTACTTC.

This clonotype has a handful of counts. CDR3 loop: CSARTYRATGELFF. As DNA, the CDR3 is TGCAGTGCTAGGACTTACAGGGCTACCGGGGAGCTGTTTTTT. The gene calls are TRBV20-1 and TRBJ2-2; tentative D call: TRBD1 (6 bases). The CDR3 consists of 14 residues. Trimming shortened V by 3 bases and J by 5 bases, and 13 bases separated the two germline ends. Germline CDR1 DFQATT, CDR2 SNEGSKA (reference sequence).

CDR3 nucleotides: TGTGCCAGCAGTACAGGGCGGGGTCCGGCTAATGAAAAACTGTTTTTT. Its protein is CASSTGRGPANEKLFF. The chain recombines TRBV12-3 or TRBV12-4 with TRBJ1-4; the D gene is possibly TRBD1 (6 bases). This CDR3 has 16 amino acids. V was trimmed by 5 bases and J by 3 bases, leaving 16 bases between them.

In this sample, this clonotype turned up a few times. The chain couples TRBV5-4 to TRBJ2-1; 9 bases match TRBD1. V gave up 3 bases and J gave up 15 bases; unmatched junction bases: 10. The length of the CDR3 is 13 residues. Germline assignment: CDR1 SGHNT and CDR2 YYREEE (reference sequence). CDR3 loop: CASSSEVGTGRFF. The CDR3 bases are TGTGCCAGCAGCTCGGAGGTGGGGACAGGGCGGTTCTTC.

The chain joins TRBV28 to TRBJ2-5, with 11 positions matching TRBD2. CDR3 length: 16 amino acids. In germline, CDR1 is MDHEN, CDR2 SYDVKM. V was pared by 1 base and J by 5 bases, with 6 bases of the junction left unmatched. The CDR3 spells CASSLLAGGAEETQYF. For the CDR3, the DNA is TGTGCCAGCAGTTTATTAGCGGGAGGGGCCGAGGAGACCCAGTACTTC.

There are a few counts of this clonotype. V and J are TRBV7-2 and TRBJ2-1, with D perhaps TRBD2 (6 bases). The CDR3 is 15 amino acids. Germline assignment: CDR1 SGHTA and CDR2 FQGNSA. Trimming took off 5 bases at V and 6 bases at J, with 17 bases between the two ends. The CDR3 here is CASSPRTDGSNEQFF. CDR3 nucleotide sequence: TGTGCCAGCAGCCCGCGGACCGACGGGAGCAATGAGCAGTTCTTC.

In its sample, this clonotype was seen many times. V and J are TRBV20-1 and TRBJ2-5; D is uncertain. V lost 6 bases, J lost 1 base, and 12 bases lay in between. The CDR3 covers 13 residues. Germline values: CDR1 DFQATT, CDR2 SNEGSKA (reference sequence). This CDR3 is CSAPLPPQETQYF. The CDR3 DNA sequence: TGCAGTGCACCCTTACCCCCCCAAGAGACCCAGTACTTC.

This clonotype was seen a few times. The chain uses TRBV7-2 and TRBJ2-7, with D maybe TRBD2 (6 bases). This CDR3 spans 14 amino acids. V dropped 1 base and J dropped 3 bases, with 10 bases sitting between them. The germline V gene has CDR1 SGHTA and CDR2 FQGNSA. CDR3 DNA: TGTGCCAGCAGCTTAGGGGGGGACGTCTACGAGCAGTACTTC. Translated: CASSLGGDVYEQYF.

This clonotype was counted only a few times. This sequence joins TRBV5-1 and TRBJ2-1, with D possibly being TRBD1 (5 bases). CDR1 SGHRS and CDR2 YFSETQ come from the germline V gene. V was cut by 0 bases and J by 7 bases, with 8 bases left in between. This CDR3 region has 13 residues. CDR3 protein: CASSLEGLNEQFF. The DNA of the CDR3 is TGCGCCAGCAGCTTGGAGGGGTTGAATGAGCAGTTCTTC.